The text below deals with one TCR beta chain. This sample was included in a study of blood T cell repertoires in COVID-19. Produced via immunoSEQ multiplex PCR; TCRdb's table is partial and in-frame only. Of about 190,000 clones detected, around 78% appear once; the ten largest clones hold approximately 3%. V was pared by 4 bases and J by 1 base, with 15 bases between. The V gene's germline CDR1 is SGHVS and CDR2 FNYEAQ. The CDR3 spans 16 residues. The gene calls are TRBV7-6 and TRBJ2-3, with D uncertain. Sequencing used peripheral blood. The clonotype comes from a woman at least 80 years old with active or convalescent COVID-19. CDR3 DNA sequence: TGTGCCAGCAGCTCGAGATGGTCGAGTGGCACAGATACGCAGTATTTT. Translation gives CASSSRWSSGTDTQYF.